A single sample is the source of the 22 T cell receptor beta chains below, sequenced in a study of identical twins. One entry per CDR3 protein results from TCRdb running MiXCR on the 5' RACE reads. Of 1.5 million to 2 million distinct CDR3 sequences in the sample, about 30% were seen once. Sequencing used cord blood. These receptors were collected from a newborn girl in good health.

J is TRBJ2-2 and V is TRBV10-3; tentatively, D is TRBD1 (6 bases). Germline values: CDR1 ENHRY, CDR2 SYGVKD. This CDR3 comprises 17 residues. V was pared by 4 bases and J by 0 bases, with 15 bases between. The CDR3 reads CAISGSWTAANTGELFF. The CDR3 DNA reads TGTGCCATCAGTGGAAGTTGGACAGCCGCGAACACCGGGGAGCTGTTTTTT.

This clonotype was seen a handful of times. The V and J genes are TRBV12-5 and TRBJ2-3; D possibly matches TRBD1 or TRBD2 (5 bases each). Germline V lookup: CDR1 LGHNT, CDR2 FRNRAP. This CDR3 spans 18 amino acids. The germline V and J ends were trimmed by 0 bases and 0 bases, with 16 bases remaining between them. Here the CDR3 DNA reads TGTGCTAGTGGTTTGGTACTAGGGGCAGCTTCTAGCACAGATACGCAGTATTTT. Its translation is CASGLVLGAASSTDTQYF.

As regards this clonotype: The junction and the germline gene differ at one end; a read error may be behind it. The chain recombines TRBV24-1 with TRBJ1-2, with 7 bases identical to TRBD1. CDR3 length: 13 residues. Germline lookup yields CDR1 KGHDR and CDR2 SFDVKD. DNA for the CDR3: TGTGCCACCGGTGACCCAGGGGGCTATGGCTACACCTTC. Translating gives CATGDPGGYGYTF.

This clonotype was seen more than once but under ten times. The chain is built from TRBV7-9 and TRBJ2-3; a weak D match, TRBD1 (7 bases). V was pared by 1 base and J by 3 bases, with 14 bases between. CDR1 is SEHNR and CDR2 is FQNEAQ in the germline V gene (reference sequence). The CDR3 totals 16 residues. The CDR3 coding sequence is TGTGCCAGCAGCTTAGTTCGCAGGGGGGTAACAGATACGCAGTATTTT. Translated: CASSLVRRGVTDTQYF.

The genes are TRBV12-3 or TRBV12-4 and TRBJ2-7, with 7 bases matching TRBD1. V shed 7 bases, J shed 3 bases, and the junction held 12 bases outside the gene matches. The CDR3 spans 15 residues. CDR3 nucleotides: TGTGCCAGCACCCCCTACCGGGACAGACTCTACGAGCAGTACTTC. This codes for CASTPYRDRLYEQYF.

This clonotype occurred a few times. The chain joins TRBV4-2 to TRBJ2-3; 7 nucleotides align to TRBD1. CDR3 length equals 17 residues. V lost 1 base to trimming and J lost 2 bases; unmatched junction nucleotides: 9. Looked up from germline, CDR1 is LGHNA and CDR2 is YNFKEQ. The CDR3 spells CASSQVAGTVITDTQYF. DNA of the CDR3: TGTGCCAGCAGCCAAGTAGCCGGGACAGTAATCACAGATACGCAGTATTTT.

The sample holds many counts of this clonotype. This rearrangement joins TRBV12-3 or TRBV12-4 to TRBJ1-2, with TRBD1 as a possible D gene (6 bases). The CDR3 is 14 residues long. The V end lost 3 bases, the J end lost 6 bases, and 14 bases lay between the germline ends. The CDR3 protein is CASSFNPGADGYTF. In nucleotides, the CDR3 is TGTGCCAGCAGTTTTAATCCAGGGGCAGATGGCTACACCTTC.

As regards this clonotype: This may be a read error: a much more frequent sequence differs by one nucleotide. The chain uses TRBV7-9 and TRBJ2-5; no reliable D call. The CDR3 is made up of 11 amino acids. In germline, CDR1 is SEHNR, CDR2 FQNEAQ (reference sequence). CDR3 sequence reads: CSSTFQETQYF. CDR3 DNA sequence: TGTTCCAGCACCTTCCAAGAGACCCAGTACTTC.

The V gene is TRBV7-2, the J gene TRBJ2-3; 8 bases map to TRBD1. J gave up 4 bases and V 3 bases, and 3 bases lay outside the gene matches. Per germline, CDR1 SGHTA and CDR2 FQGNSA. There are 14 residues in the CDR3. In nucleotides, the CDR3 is TGTGCCAGCAGCTTTACGGACAGGGCAGATACGCAGTATTTT. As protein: CASSFTDRADTQYF.

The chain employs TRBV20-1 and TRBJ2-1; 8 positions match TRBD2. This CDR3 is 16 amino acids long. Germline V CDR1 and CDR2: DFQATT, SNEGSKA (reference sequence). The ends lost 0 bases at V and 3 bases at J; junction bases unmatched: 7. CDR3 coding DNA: TGCAGTGCTAGAGAACGGGAGGGCCGGTTCTACAATGAGCAGTTCTTC. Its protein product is CSAREREGRFYNEQFF.

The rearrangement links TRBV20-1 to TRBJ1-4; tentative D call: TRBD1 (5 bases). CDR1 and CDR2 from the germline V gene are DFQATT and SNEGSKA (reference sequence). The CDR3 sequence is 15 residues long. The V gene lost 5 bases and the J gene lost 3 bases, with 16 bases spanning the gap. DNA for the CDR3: TGCAGTGCTCTAACCGGTGGGGGAGCTAATGAAAAACTGTTTTTT. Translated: CSALTGGGANEKLFF.

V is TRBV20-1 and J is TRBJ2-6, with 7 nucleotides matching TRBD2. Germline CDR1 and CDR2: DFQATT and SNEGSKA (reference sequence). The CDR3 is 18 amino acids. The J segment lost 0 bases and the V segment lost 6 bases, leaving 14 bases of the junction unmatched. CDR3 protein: CSACRGEQPGSGANVLTF. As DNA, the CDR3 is TGCAGTGCGTGCCGGGGGGAGCAGCCGGGCTCTGGGGCCAACGTCCTGACTTTC.

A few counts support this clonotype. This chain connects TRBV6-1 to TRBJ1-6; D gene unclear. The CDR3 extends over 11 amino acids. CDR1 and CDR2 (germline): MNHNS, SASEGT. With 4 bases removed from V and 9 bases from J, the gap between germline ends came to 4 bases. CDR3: CASSVPSPLHF. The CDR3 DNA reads TGTGCCAGCAGTGTCCCTTCACCCCTCCACTTT.

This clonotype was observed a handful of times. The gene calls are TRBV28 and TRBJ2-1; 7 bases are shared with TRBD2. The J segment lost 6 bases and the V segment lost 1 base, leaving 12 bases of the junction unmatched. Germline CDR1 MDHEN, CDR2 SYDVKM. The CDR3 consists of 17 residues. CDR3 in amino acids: CASSLFRGREWGNEQFF. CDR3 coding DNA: TGTGCCAGCAGTTTATTCCGCGGGCGGGAGTGGGGCAATGAGCAGTTCTTC.

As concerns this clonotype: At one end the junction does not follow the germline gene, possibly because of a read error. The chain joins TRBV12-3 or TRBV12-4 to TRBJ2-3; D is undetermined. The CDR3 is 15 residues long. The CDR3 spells CASKETPSSTDAQYF. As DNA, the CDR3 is TGTGCCAGCAAAGAAACACCGAGTAGCACAGATGCGCAGTATTTT.

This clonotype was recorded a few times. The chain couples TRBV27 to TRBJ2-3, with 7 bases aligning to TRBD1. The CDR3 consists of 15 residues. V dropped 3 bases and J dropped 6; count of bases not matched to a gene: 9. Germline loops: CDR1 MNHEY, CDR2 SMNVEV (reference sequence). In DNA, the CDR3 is TGTGCCAGCAGTTTCACAGGGGCGGTAGGGGATACGCAGTATTTT. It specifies CASSFTGAVGDTQYF.

The CDR3 loop is CASSAPRQGLSYEQYF. Written as DNA, the CDR3 is TGTGCCAGCAGTGCACCTCGACAGGGCCTCTCCTACGAGCAGTACTTC. This chain connects TRBV2 to TRBJ2-7; 7 nucleotides line up with TRBD1. Looked up from germline, CDR1 is SNHLY and CDR2 is FYNNEI. The junction had 9 bases not matched to a gene; V was cut back by 4 bases and J by 0 bases. The CDR3 contains 16 residues.

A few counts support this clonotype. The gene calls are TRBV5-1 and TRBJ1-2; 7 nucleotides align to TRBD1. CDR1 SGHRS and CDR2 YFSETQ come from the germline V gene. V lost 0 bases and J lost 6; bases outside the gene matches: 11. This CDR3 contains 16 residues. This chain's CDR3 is CASSLATIEGADGYTF. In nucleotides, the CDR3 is TGCGCCAGCAGCTTGGCCACTATAGAGGGGGCGGATGGCTACACCTTC.

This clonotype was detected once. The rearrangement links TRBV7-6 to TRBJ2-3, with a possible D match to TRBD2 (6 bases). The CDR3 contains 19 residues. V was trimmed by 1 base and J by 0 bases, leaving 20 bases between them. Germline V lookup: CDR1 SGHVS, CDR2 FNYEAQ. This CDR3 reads CASSLVPAVGRGSTDTQYF. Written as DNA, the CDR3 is TGTGCCAGCAGCTTAGTTCCCGCTGTCGGGCGGGGAAGCACAGATACGCAGTATTTT.

The CDR3 nucleotides read TGTGCCAGCAGCTTTCCCGGTTTAACGAACACCGGGGAGCTGTTTTTT. It translates to CASSFPGLTNTGELFF. The gene calls are TRBV5-4 and TRBJ2-2; D is unclear. The CDR3 extends over 16 amino acids. V was clipped by 2 bases and J by 0 bases, with 11 bases between them. Germline V lookup: CDR1 SGHNT, CDR2 YYREEE (reference sequence).

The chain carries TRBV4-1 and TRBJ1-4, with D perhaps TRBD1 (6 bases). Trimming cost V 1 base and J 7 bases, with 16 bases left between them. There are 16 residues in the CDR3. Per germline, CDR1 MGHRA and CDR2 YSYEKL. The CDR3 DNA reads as TGCGCCAGCAGCCAAGGCGTCACAGGGAGGCGTGAAAAACTGTTTTTT. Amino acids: CASSQGVTGRREKLFF.

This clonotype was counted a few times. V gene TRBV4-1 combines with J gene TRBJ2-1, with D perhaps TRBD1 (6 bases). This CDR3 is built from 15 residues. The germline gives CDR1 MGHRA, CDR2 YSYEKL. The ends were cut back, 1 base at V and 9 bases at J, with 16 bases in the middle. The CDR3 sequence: CASSQGYRVGVEQFF. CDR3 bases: TGCGCCAGCAGCCAAGGTTACAGGGTGGGAGTTGAGCAGTTCTTC.